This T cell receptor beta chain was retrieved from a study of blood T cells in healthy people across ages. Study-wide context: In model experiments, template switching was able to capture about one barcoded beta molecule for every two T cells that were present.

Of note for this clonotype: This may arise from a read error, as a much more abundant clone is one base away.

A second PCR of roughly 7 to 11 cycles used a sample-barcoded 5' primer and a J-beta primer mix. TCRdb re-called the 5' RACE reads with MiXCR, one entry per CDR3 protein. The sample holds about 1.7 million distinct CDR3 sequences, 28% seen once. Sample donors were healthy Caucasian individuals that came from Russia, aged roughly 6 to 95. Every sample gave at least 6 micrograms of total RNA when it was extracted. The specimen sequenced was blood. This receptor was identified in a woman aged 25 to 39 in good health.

The DNA of the CDR3 is TGCAGCCTCACCAGGAGCCCCTACAATGAGCAGTTCTTC. This gives the protein CSLTRSPYNEQFF. The rearrangement uses TRBV29-1 and TRBJ2-1; D gene unclear. The CDR3 sequence is 13 residues long. V was shortened by 8 bases and J by 2 bases, with 13 bases between the two germline ends. Germline CDR1 is SQVTM and CDR2 is ANQGSEA.